The rows below give T cell receptor beta chains drawn from one sample of a study of shared clonotypes between healthy human individuals. Assay: immunoSEQ multiplex PCR; the TCRdb copy retains only in-frame clones and omits some. Of millions of clones in the sample, about 92% were seen once. Sequenced material: naive CD8+ T cells from PBMCs. The source of these receptors is a man aged 18-30 years in good health. Some clones in this sample may be carry-over from other donors' samples. Both conserved end residues are part of each CDR3. The order of the fields is J gene, V gene, CDR3 length, D gene, clone size, CDR3 protein, CDR3 DNA. The D gene is left open where the match is weak. Expanded clones get a size class; other rows say once, few or many, or leave the size out.

J: TRBJ2-7; V: TRBV9; length: 14; D: -; size: -; CDR3: CASSPKPPSYEQYF; DNA: TGTGCCAGCAGCCCCAAGCCGCCCTCCTACGAGCAGTACTTC
J: TRBJ1-1; V: TRBV9; length: 16; D: -; size: -; CDR3: CASSVEVGRVNTEAFF; DNA: TGTGCCAGCAGCGTAGAAGTGGGGCGCGTGAACACTGAAGCTTTCTTT
J: TRBJ1-2; V: TRBV28; length: 18; D: -; size: few; CDR3: CASSFVSWDTRTNYGYTF; DNA: TGTGCCAGCAGTTTTGTTTCGTGGGACACTAGAACTAACTATGGCTACACCTTC
J: TRBJ2-7; V: TRBV19; length: 14; D: TRBD2; size: -; CDR3: CASSSGTSGSEQYF; DNA: TGTGCCAGTAGCTCCGGGACTAGCGGGAGCGAGCAGTACTTC
J: TRBJ1-1; V: TRBV19; length: 13; D: -; size: few; CDR3: CASSITGNTEAFF; DNA: TGTGCCAGTAGTATTACGGGGAACACTGAAGCTTTCTTT
J: TRBJ1-4; V: TRBV5-1; length: 18; D: TRBD1; size: -; CDR3: CASSYLVPGQGPNEKLFF; DNA: TGCGCCAGCAGCTACCTTGTCCCGGGACAGGGGCCTAATGAAAAACTGTTTTTT
J: TRBJ2-3; V: TRBV28; length: 14; D: -; size: -; CDR3: CASTALFSSDTQYF; DNA: TGTGCCAGCACCGCTTTGTTTAGCTCAGATACGCAGTATTTT
J: TRBJ2-7; V: TRBV14; length: 13; D: -; size: -; CDR3: CASSQALADEQYF; DNA: TGTGCCAGCAGCCAAGCCCTTGCGGACGAGCAGTACTTC
J: TRBJ2-2; V: TRBV4-1; length: 16; D: TRBD2; size: -; CDR3: CASSLRGGGNTGELFF; DNA: TGCGCCAGCAGCCTTAGAGGCGGGGGGAACACCGGGGAGCTGTTTTTT
J: TRBJ2-1; V: TRBV27; length: 15; D: -; size: -; CDR3: CASKNTPQGHNEQFF; DNA: TGTGCCAGCAAAAACACTCCCCAAGGGCACAATGAGCAGTTCTTC
J: TRBJ2-2; V: TRBV5-8; length: 15; D: -; size: -; CDR3: CASSLEVGYDGELFF; DNA: TGTGCCAGCAGCTTGGAGGTGGGGTATGACGGGGAGCTGTTTTTT
J: TRBJ2-7; V: TRBV6-1; length: 15; D: TRBD1; size: -; CDR3: CASSVTGGALYEQYF; DNA: TGTGCCAGCAGTGTTACAGGGGGCGCGTTGTACGAGCAGTACTTC
J: TRBJ2-2; V: TRBV28; length: 15; D: TRBD1; size: -; CDR3: CASSLGTGVTGELFF; DNA: TGTGCCAGCAGTTTGGGGACAGGGGTTACCGGGGAGCTGTTTTTT
J: TRBJ1-1; V: TRBV28; length: 15; D: -; size: -; CDR3: CASSSGDSWGVEAFF; DNA: TGTGCCAGCAGTTCCGGGGACTCCTGGGGGGTTGAAGCTTTCTTT
J: TRBJ2-7; V: TRBV7-9; length: 14; D: -; size: -; CDR3: CASSLQYAAPVQYF; DNA: TGTGCCAGCAGCCTACAGTACGCGGCTCCCGTGCAGTACTTC
J: TRBJ1-2; V: TRBV7-2; length: 16; D: -; size: -; CDR3: CASSLRSRTDLRGYTF; DNA: TGTGCCAGCAGCTTAAGATCTCGGACGGACCTTCGGGGCTACACCTTC
J: TRBJ1-5; V: TRBV6-1; length: 16; D: -; size: -; CDR3: CASSEPAGLGNQPQHF; DNA: TGTGCCAGCAGTGAACCGGCAGGTTTGGGCAATCAGCCCCAGCATTTT
J: TRBJ2-5; V: TRBV27; length: 17; D: TRBD2; size: -; CDR3: CASSSPGLAGVRETQYF; DNA: TGTGCCAGCAGTTCACCGGGACTAGCGGGAGTTAGAGAGACCCAGTACTTC
J: TRBJ2-7; V: TRBV10-3; length: 15; D: -; size: -; CDR3: CAISDPGTSFYEQYF; DNA: TGTGCCATCAGCGATCCCGGGACATCGTTCTACGAGCAGTACTTC
J: TRBJ2-1; V: TRBV9; length: 14; D: TRBD2; size: few; CDR3: CASGIAGGSNEQFF; DNA: TGTGCCAGCGGGATAGCGGGAGGAAGCAATGAGCAGTTCTTC
J: TRBJ1-1; V: TRBV6-5; length: 13; D: -; size: -; CDR3: CASSAGRGTEAFF; DNA: TGTGCCAGCAGCGCAGGGAGGGGCACTGAAGCTTTCTTT
J: TRBJ2-7; V: TRBV6-6; length: 11; D: -; size: -; CDR3: CASSYAGEQYF; DNA: TGTGCCAGCAGTTACGCGGGTGAGCAGTACTTC
J: TRBJ2-7; V: TRBV5-5; length: 15; D: -; size: -; CDR3: CASSLVDYFGFEQYF; DNA: TGTGCCAGCAGCTTGGTAGACTACTTCGGGTTCGAGCAGTACTTC
J: TRBJ1-1; V: TRBV7-9; length: 14; D: TRBD1; size: -; CDR3: CASNHRDRGLSAFF; DNA: TGTGCCAGCAACCACCGGGACAGGGGTCTATCCGCGTTCTTT